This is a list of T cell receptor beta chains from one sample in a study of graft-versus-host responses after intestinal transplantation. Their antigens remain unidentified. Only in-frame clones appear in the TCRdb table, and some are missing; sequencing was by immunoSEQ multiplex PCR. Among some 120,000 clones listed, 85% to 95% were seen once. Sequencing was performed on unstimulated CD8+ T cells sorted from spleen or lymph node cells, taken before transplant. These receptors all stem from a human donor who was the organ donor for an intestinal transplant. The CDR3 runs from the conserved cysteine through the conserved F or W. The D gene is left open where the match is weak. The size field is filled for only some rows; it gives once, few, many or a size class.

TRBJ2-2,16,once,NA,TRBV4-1,CASSPLGASYTGELFF,TGCGCCAGCAGCCCCCTTGGGGCCTCATACACCGGGGAGCTGTTTTTT
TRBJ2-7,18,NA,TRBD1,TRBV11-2,CASSLDGLFTGVTYEQYF,TGTGCCAGCAGCTTAGACGGTTTGTTTACAGGGGTCACCTACGAGCAGTACTTC
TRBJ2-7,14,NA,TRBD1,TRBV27,CASSLHRGSYEQYF,TGTGCCAGCAGTTTACACAGGGGGTCCTACGAGCAGTACTTC
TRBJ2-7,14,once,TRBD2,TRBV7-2,CASSLGLAAYEQYF,TGTGCCAGCAGCTTAGGACTAGCGGCCTACGAGCAGTACTTC
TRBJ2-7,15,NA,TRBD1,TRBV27,CASSFQGASSYEQYF,TGTGCCAGCAGTTTTCAGGGGGCGAGCTCCTACGAGCAGTACTTC
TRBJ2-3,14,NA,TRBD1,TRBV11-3,CASSLVGGADTQYF,TGTGCCAGCAGCTTAGTAGGGGGCGCAGATACGCAGTATTTT
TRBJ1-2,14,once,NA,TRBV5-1,CASSLAGTPDGYTF,TGCGCCAGCAGCTTGGCCGGAACCCCGGACGGCTACACCTTC
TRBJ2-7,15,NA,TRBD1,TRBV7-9,CASSQGQVLSYEQYF,TGTGCCAGCAGCCAAGGACAGGTTCTCTCCTACGAGCAGTACTTC
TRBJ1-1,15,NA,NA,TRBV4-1,CASSQVLRENTEAFF,TGCGCCAGCAGCCAAGTTCTCAGGGAGAACACTGAAGCTTTCTTT
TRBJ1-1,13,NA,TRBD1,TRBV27,CASRTGTNTEAFF,TGTGCCAGCCGGACAGGGACGAACACTGAAGCTTTCTTT
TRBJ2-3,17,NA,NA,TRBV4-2,CASSQDGGGSLYDTQYF,TGTGCCAGCAGCCAAGATGGGGGTGGGAGCCTGTACGATACGCAGTATTTT
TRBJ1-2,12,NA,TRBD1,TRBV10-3,CAITETGVDYTF,TGTGCCATCACCGAAACAGGGGTCGACTACACCTTC
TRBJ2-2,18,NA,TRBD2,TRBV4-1,CASSQEAGGRAVTGELFF,TGCGCCAGCAGCCAAGAAGCTGGCGGGAGGGCCGTCACCGGGGAGCTGTTTTTT
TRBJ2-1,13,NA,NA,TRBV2,CASSEYSYNEQFF,TGTGCCAGCAGTGAATACAGTTACAATGAGCAGTTCTTC